The clone carrying this T cell receptor (beta chain) was found once. Its antigen is unidentified. The entry originates in a study of T cells in localized non-small cell lung cancer. Clones were sequenced by immunoSEQ multiplex PCR, and TCRdb holds only the in-frame ones, with some missing. The sample shows over 70,000 clones, 86% of them seen only once. General study results and limits: It remains possible that heterogeneity exists, since only one tumor region was sequenced. Of the tissues analyzed, uninvolved adjacent lung showed maximal T cell clonality, greater than tumor. Those with higher blood T cell density had longer overall survival. In adjacent lung appeared a median around 55 of the top 100 tumor clones.

This TCR was sampled from a male donor aged 60 or over with stage III squamous cell lung carcinoma. The source material was peripheral blood, sampled before any cancer treatment.

CDR3 bases: TGTGCCAGCAGCTTAGCCTGGCGGGACGGAGGCCCTTCCTGGGGCACAGATACGCAGTATTTT. This encodes CASSLAWRDGGPSWGTDTQYF. V usage is TRBV7-2 and J usage is TRBJ2-3, with TRBD2 as a possible D gene (6 bases). This CDR3 has 21 residues. Per germline, CDR1 SGHTA and CDR2 FQGNSA. V gave up 0 bases and J gave up 1 base, with 26 bases separating them.